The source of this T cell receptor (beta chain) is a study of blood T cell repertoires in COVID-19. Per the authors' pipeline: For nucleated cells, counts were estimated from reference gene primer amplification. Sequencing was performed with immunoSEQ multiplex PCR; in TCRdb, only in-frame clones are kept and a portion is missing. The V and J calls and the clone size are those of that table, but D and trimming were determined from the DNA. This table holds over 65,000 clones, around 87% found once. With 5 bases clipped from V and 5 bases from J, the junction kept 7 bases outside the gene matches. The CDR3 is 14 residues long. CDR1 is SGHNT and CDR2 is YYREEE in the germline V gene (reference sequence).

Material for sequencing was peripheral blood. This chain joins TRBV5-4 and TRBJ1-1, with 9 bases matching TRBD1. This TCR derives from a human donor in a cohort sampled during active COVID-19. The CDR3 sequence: CASRSGTGYTEAFF. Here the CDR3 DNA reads TGTGCCAGCAGATCCGGGACAGGGTATACTGAAGCTTTCTTT.